This T cell receptor (beta chain) was identified during a study of cytomegalovirus exposure and HLA in healthy donors. Study-wide context: T cells numbering 150 million to 200 million yielded more than 95 million unique TCR beta sequences in an earlier analysis. Most genotyped donors, 81% of about 360, had Caucasian-associated genetic ancestry. General study results and limits: No immune exposure information besides CMV serostatus was available.

V was cut by 6 bases and J by 2 bases, with 16 bases left in between. This CDR3 has 15 amino acids. Germline V gives CDR1 KGHSH, CDR2 LQKENI. Turning to this clone: Its antigen is not identified.

Use of 60 Vbeta and 13 Jbeta primers characterized the PCR. Produced via immunoSEQ multiplex PCR; TCRdb's table is partial and in-frame only. The table records some 150,000 clones, about 70% of them present only once. Sequenced material: PBMCs. This TCR derives from a man aged 55-75 years in good health and CMV-seronegative. This sequence joins TRBV18 and TRBJ1-1; D unclear. As DNA, the CDR3 is TGTGCCAGCTCCCCAGAGGGTGTGGAAAACACTGAAGCTTTCTTT. Its translation: CASSPEGVENTEAFF.